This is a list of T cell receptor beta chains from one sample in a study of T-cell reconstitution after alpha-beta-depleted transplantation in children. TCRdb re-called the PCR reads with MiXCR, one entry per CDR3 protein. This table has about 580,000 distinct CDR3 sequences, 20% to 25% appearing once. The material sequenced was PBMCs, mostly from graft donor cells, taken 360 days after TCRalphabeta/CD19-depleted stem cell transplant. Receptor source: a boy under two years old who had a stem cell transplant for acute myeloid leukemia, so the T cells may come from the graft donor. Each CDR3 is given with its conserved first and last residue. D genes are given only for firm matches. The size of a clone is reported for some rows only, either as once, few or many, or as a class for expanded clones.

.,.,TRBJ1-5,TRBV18,TGTGCCAGCTCACAGACTCTCAATCAGCCCCAGCATTTT,CASSQTLNQPQHF
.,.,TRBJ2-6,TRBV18,TGTGCCAGCTCACAGGGGCGACTATTCTCTGGGGCCAACGTCCTGACTTTC,CASSQGRLFSGANVLTF
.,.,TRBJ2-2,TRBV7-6,TGTGCCAGCAGCGGAGGGGGTCAGAACACCGGGGAGCTGTTTTTT,CASSGGGQNTGELFF
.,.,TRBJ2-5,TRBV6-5,TGTGCCAGCAGTTACACGGACAACCCTGGGAAGACCCAGTACTTC,CASSYTDNPGKTQYF
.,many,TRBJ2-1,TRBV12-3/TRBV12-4,TGTGCCAGCACCATTCACCCAGTCGATGAGCAGTTCTTC,CASTIHPVDEQFF
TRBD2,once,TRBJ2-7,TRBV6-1,TGTGCCAGCAGGGGACTAGCGGGGGCCTACGAGCAGTACTTC,CASRGLAGAYEQYF
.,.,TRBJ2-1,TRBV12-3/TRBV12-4,TGTGCCAGCAGTTTAGACAGGGTGCCCTACAATGAGCAGTTCTTC,CASSLDRVPYNEQFF
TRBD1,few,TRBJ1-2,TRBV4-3,TGCGCCAGCAGCTCTGAGACAGGGCGAAACTATGGCTACACCTTC,CASSSETGRNYGYTF
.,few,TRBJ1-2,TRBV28,TGTGCCAGCAGTCTGAAGACTCCGCTCTATGGCTACACCTTC,CASSLKTPLYGYTF
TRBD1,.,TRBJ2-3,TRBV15,TGTGCCACCAGCAGCTTGACAGGGGCCAGCACAGATACGCAGTATTTT,CATSSLTGASTDTQYF
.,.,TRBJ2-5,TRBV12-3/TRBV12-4,TGTGCCAGCAGTCCGAATAACGCGGAGACCCAGTACTTC,CASSPNNAETQYF
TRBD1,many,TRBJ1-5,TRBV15,TGTGCCACCAGCAGGGACAGGGCTCGTAGCAATCAGCCCCAGCATTTT,CATSRDRARSNQPQHF
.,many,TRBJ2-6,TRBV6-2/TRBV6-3,TGTGCCAGCAAGGGTTCTGGGGCCAACGTCCTGACTTTC,CASKGSGANVLTF
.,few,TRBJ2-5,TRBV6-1,TGTGCCAGCAACGAAAATGGCGGCCACCAAGAGACCCAGTACTTC,CASNENGGHQETQYF
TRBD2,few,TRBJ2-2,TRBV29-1,TGCAGCGTCCAGAAGGGAGGGGCGGGGGAGCTGTTTTTT,CSVQKGGAGELFF
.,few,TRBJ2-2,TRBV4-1,.,CASKLSLGLPSGELFF
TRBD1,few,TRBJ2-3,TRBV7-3,TGTGCCAGCAGCTCACAGGGGAAAAGCACAGATACGCAGTATTTT,CASSSQGKSTDTQYF
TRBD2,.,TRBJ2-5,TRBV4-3,TGCGCCAGCAGCCAAGGTCTAGCGGGGGGGCCCTTCGGAGAGACCCAGTACTTC,CASSQGLAGGPFGETQYF
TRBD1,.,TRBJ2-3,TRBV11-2,TGTGCCAGCAGCTGGCCACAGGGACAGGGGGGCCCCACAGATACGCAGTATTTT,CASSWPQGQGGPTDTQYF
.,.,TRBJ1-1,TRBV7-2,TGTGCCAGCAGCTTAAGGGTACGGGACACTGAAGCTTTCTTT,CASSLRVRDTEAFF
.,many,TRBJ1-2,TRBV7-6,TGTGCCAGCAGCTTAGACAGTCCCTCAGGAAACTATGGCTACACCTTC,CASSLDSPSGNYGYTF
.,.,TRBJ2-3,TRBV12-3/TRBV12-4,TGTGCCCCCAGATTCACAGATACGCAGTATTTT,CAPRFTDTQYF
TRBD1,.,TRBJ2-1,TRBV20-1,TGCAGTGCCCCCCGGGACAGGGTACGGGATGAGCAGTTCTTC,CSAPRDRVRDEQFF
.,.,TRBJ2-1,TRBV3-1,TGTGCCAGCAGCCAAGATTCCCCCGGAGGGTTCGATGAGCAGTTCTTC,CASSQDSPGGFDEQFF
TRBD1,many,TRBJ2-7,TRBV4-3,TGCGCCAGCAGCAAAGCCACAGGGGGTTACGAGCAGTACTTC,CASSKATGGYEQYF
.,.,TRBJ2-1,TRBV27,TGTGCCAGCGGACTTCAAGATGAGCAGTTCTTC,CASGLQDEQFF
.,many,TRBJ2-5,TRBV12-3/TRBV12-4,TGTGCCAGCAGTTTTAAGGGCCCCGAGTTCCAAGAGACCCAGTACTTC,CASSFKGPEFQETQYF
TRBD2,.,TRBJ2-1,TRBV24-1,TGTGCCACCAGTGATGGCGGGGGGAGCTCCTACAATGAGCAGTTCTTC,CATSDGGGSSYNEQFF
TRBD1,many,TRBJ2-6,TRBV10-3,TGTGCCATCGGAAACCTGGGAAACAGGGGACGCCTAGCCGGGGCCAACGTCCTGACTTTC,CAIGNLGNRGRLAGANVLTF
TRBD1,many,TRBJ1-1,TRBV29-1,TGCAGCGGCGCTCACAGGGGAACTGAAGCTTTCTTT,CSGAHRGTEAFF
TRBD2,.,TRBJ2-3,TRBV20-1,TGCAGTGCTAGAGGAGCGGGGGTAATAGATACGCAGTATTTT,CSARGAGVIDTQYF
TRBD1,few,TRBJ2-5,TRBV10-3,TGTGCCATCTCTTCGGGAAGGGGACAGGGAATGGAGACCCAGTACTTC,CAISSGRGQGMETQYF
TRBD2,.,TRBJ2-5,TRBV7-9,TGTGCCAGCAGCGTGAGCGGGGGGGAGACCCAGTACTTC,CASSVSGGETQYF
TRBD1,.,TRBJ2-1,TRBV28,TGTGCCAGCCGGGACAGGGGTACCGATGAGCAGTTCTTC,CASRDRGTDEQFF
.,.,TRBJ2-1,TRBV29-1,TGCAGCGCCTCGCGGCAGAATGAGCAGTTCTTC,CSASRQNEQFF
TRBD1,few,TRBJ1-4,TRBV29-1,TGCAGCGCTCTGACGACAGGGAGGGGTAATGAAAAACTGTTTTTT,CSALTTGRGNEKLFF
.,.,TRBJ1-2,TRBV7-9,TGTGCCAGCAAAGGGCCCAGCGATTTATATGGCTACACCTTC,CASKGPSDLYGYTF
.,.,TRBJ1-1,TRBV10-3,TGTGCCATCAGTGAGTCTGTCCTTGTGGGGAGGACTGAAGCTTTCTTT,CAISESVLVGRTEAFF
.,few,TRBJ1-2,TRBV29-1,TGCAGCGTTGATGCAGGGTGGGGTGACTATGGCTACACCTTC,CSVDAGWGDYGYTF
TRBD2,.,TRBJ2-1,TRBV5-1,TGCGCCAGCAGCGGACTAGAGCGCAATGAGCAGTTCTTC,CASSGLERNEQFF
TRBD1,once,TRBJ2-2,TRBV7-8,TGTGCCAGCAGCTTACAGGTCACACCGGGACAGGGGGCCGGGGAGCTGTTTTTT,CASSLQVTPGQGAGELFF
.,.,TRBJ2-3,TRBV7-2,TGTGCCAGCAGCTTAGGGGGTGGGAGTGGTACAGATACGCAGTATTTT,CASSLGGGSGTDTQYF
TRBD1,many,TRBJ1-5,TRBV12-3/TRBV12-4,TGTGCCAGCAGTTTAACAGGGGGGAGCAATCAGCCCCAGCATTTT,CASSLTGGSNQPQHF
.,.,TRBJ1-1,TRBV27,TGTGCCAGCAGTCCAATTCAGGGTTTAGGAGTGAACACTGAAGCTTTCTTT,CASSPIQGLGVNTEAFF
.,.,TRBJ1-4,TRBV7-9,TGTGCCAGCAGCACGCCGGGGAGGGCGGATGAAAAACTGTTTTTT,CASSTPGRADEKLFF
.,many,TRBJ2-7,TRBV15,TGTGCCACCAGCAGAGTTATAGGGGGGGGCGGAAACGAGCAGTACTTC,CATSRVIGGGGNEQYF
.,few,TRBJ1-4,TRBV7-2,TGTGCCAGCAGCTTAATGCCGCAGGTTAATGAAAAACTGTTTTTT,CASSLMPQVNEKLFF
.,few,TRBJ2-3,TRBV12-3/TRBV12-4,TGTGCCAGCAGTTTTAGGGGAGCCGATACGCAGTATTTT,CASSFRGADTQYF
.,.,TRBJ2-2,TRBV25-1,TGTGCCAGCATGCGAGGGGTGAACACCGGGGAGCTGTTTTTT,CASMRGVNTGELFF
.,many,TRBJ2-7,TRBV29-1,TGCAGCGTGCGGGACAGTCCGAACTACGAGCAGTACTTC,CSVRDSPNYEQYF